This TCR beta chain stems from a study of blood T cell repertoires in COVID-19. Turning to the study itself: Acute and convalescent COVID-19 specimens originated in the United States, Italy and Spain. T cells, B-cell-depleted T cells, or PBMCs supplied cDNA or gDNA.

TCRdb's copy holds only in-frame clones and misses some; the assay was immunoSEQ multiplex PCR. The sample yields some 65,000 clones, around 86% seen once. This CDR3 comprises 13 residues. Germline V gives CDR1 LGHNT, CDR2 FRNRAP. V was pared by 5 bases and J by 4 bases, with 11 bases between. The genes are TRBV12-5 and TRBJ1-1; D remains ambiguous. The sequenced sample consisted of peripheral blood. The sequence came from an elderly man with acute or convalescent COVID-19. Here the CDR3 reads CASGIKGGTEAFF. CDR3 nucleotides: TGTGCTAGTGGTATAAAGGGAGGCACTGAAGCTTTCTTT. The variable domain in full, completed from reference TRBV12-5 and TRBJ1-1, reads DARVTQTPRHKVTEMGQEVTMRCQPILGHNTVFWYRQTMMQGLELLAYFRNRAPLDDSGMPKDRFSAEMPDATLATLKIQPSEPRDSAVYFCASGIKGGTEAFFGQGTRLTVV.